The rows below give T cell receptor beta chains drawn from one sample of a study of T cells in Graves' hyperthyroidism and ophthalmopathy. TCRdb called the multiplex PCR reads again in MiXCR, with one record for every CDR3 protein. The table shows 490,000 or so distinct CDR3 sequences, with about 46% occurring only once. The sequenced sample consisted of peripheral blood or thyroid tissue (not recorded which). All receptors come from an adult woman with Graves' disease, either hyperthyroidism or ophthalmopathy (not recorded which). Both conserved end residues are part of each CDR3. The D gene is left open where the match is weak. Part of the rows lack a size; the others show once, few, many or a class for expanded clones.

CDR3 protein: CSSPTGQGYSPLHF; CDR3 DNA: TGCAGCAGTCCGACGGGACAGGGCTATTCACCCCTCCACTTT; J gene: TRBJ1-6; clone size: NA; V gene: TRBV29-1; D gene: TRBD1
CDR3 protein: CASSWGQGRGGNTIYF; CDR3 DNA: TGTGCCAGCAGTTGGGGACAGGGAAGGGGAGGAAACACCATATATTTT; J gene: TRBJ1-3; clone size: NA; V gene: TRBV5-4; D gene: TRBD1
CDR3 protein: CASTRDTDQETQYF; CDR3 DNA: TGCGCCAGCACCCGGGACACCGACCAAGAGACCCAGTACTTC; J gene: TRBJ2-5; clone size: once; V gene: TRBV5-1; D gene: NA
CDR3 protein: CSARVGRLPPGYGGYTF; CDR3 DNA: TGCAGTGCTAGAGTCGGGAGGCTACCCCCCGGGTATGGGGGCTACACCTTC; J gene: TRBJ1-2; clone size: NA; V gene: TRBV20-1; D gene: NA
CDR3 protein: CASTDRAYQETQYF; CDR3 DNA: TGTGCCAGCACGGACAGGGCTTACCAAGAGACCCAGTACTTC; J gene: TRBJ2-5; clone size: many; V gene: TRBV5-5; D gene: TRBD1
CDR3 protein: CVTSRVDRVMGELFF; CDR3 DNA: TGTGTCACCAGCAGAGTAGACCGTGTGATGGGGGAGCTGTTTTTT; J gene: TRBJ2-2; clone size: NA; V gene: TRBV15; D gene: NA
CDR3 protein: CAISEGPTYEQYF; CDR3 DNA: TGTGCCATCAGTGAGGGTCCGACCTACGAGCAGTACTTC; J gene: TRBJ2-7; clone size: many; V gene: TRBV10-3; D gene: NA
CDR3 protein: CASSQVGEKEGAFF; CDR3 DNA: TGTGCCAGCAGCCAAGTCGGAGAGAAGGAGGGAGCTTTCTTT; J gene: TRBJ1-1; clone size: many; V gene: TRBV4-2; D gene: NA
CDR3 protein: CSARLTGNYNSPLHF; CDR3 DNA: TGCAGTGCGAGACTTACAGGGAACTATAATTCACCCCTCCACTTT; J gene: TRBJ1-6; clone size: NA; V gene: TRBV20-1; D gene: NA
CDR3 protein: CASSGLLMQQPQHF; CDR3 DNA: TGTGCCAGCAGTGGGCTGTTAATGCAACAGCCCCAGCATTTT; J gene: TRBJ1-5; clone size: many; V gene: TRBV2; D gene: NA
CDR3 protein: CASSHRTPNYEQYF; CDR3 DNA: TGTGCCAGCAGCCACCGGACCCCAAACTACGAGCAGTACTTC; J gene: TRBJ2-7; clone size: NA; V gene: TRBV7-9; D gene: NA
CDR3 protein: CASSLGTGSNYGYTF; CDR3 DNA: TGTGCCAGCAGCCTAGGGACAGGATCTAACTATGGCTACACCTTC; J gene: TRBJ1-2; clone size: once; V gene: TRBV7-9; D gene: TRBD1
CDR3 protein: CSATGWTTSYEQYF; CDR3 DNA: TGCAGTGCTACCGGGTGGACTACCTCCTACGAGCAGTACTTC; J gene: TRBJ2-7; clone size: NA; V gene: TRBV20-1; D gene: NA
CDR3 protein: CATSTESGQKLFF; CDR3 DNA: TGTGCCACCAGCACCGAAAGTGGGCAAAAACTGTTTTTT; J gene: TRBJ1-4; clone size: many; V gene: TRBV15; D gene: NA
CDR3 protein: CSARVFDPPGEETQYF; CDR3 DNA: TGCAGTGCTAGAGTGTTTGATCCTCCTGGGGAAGAGACCCAGTACTTC; J gene: TRBJ2-5; clone size: many; V gene: TRBV20-1; D gene: NA
CDR3 protein: CASAKDRGHEQYF; CDR3 DNA: TGTGCCAGCGCCAAGGACAGGGGCCACGAGCAGTACTTC; J gene: TRBJ2-7; clone size: many; V gene: TRBV9; D gene: TRBD1
CDR3 protein: CSVEGTINTEAFF; CDR3 DNA: TGCAGCGTTGAAGGGACAATTAACACTGAAGCTTTCTTT; J gene: TRBJ1-1; clone size: few; V gene: TRBV29-1; D gene: NA
CDR3 protein: CASGTGTHQPQHF; CDR3 DNA: TGTGCCAGCGGAACAGGGACCCATCAGCCCCAGCATTTT; J gene: TRBJ1-5; clone size: NA; V gene: TRBV9; D gene: NA
CDR3 protein: CASSIKAVHGYTF; CDR3 DNA: TGCGCCAGCAGTATTAAGGCTGTCCATGGCTACACCTTC; J gene: TRBJ1-2; clone size: few; V gene: TRBV10-2; D gene: NA
CDR3 protein: CATSDSGQGGEKLFF; CDR3 DNA: TGTGCCACCAGTGATTCGGGACAGGGCGGCGAAAAACTGTTTTTT; J gene: TRBJ1-4; clone size: NA; V gene: TRBV24-1; D gene: TRBD1
CDR3 protein: CSVGLTTGNYGYTF; CDR3 DNA: TGCAGCGTGGGGCTGACGACAGGGAACTATGGCTACACCTTC; J gene: TRBJ1-2; clone size: NA; V gene: TRBV29-1; D gene: TRBD1
CDR3 protein: CASSREYGGSYEQYF; CDR3 DNA: TGCGCCAGCAGCCGAGAGTACGGCGGATCCTACGAGCAGTACTTC; J gene: TRBJ2-7; clone size: NA; V gene: TRBV4-1; D gene: NA
CDR3 protein: CASSSGAGQGYEQYF; CDR3 DNA: TGTGCCAGCAGCTCGGGGGCGGGACAGGGCTACGAGCAGTACTTC; J gene: TRBJ2-7; clone size: NA; V gene: TRBV13; D gene: TRBD1
CDR3 protein: CASSTPGGNQETQYF; CDR3 DNA: TGTGCCAGCAGTACTCCTGGCGGAAACCAAGAGACCCAGTACTTC; J gene: TRBJ2-5; clone size: NA; V gene: TRBV6-6; D gene: NA